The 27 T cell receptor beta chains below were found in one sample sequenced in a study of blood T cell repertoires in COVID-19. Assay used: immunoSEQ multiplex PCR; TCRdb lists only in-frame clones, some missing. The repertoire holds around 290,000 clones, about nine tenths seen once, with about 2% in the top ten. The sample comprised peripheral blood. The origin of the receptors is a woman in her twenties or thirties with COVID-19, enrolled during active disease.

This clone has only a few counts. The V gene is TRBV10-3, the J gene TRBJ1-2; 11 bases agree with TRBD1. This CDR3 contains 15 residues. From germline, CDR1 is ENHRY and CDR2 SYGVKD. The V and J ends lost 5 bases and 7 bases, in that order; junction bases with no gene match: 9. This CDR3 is CAISPGTGGVGGYTF. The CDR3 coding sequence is TGTGCCATCAGTCCCGGGACAGGGGGTGTTGGTGGCTACACCTTC.

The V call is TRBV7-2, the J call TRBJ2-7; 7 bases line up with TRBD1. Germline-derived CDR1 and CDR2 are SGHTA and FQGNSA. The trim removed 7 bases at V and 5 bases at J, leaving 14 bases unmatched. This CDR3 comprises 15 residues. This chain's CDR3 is CASTSYSDRSDEQYF. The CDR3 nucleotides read TGTGCCAGCACCTCTTATTCGGACAGGTCCGACGAGCAGTACTTC.

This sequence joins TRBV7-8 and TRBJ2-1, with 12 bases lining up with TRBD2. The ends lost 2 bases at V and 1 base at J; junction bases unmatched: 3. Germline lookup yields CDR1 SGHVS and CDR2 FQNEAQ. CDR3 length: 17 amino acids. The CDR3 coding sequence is TGTGCCAGCAGCTTAAGACTAGCGGGAGTTTCCTACAATGAGCAGTTCTTC. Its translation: CASSLRLAGVSYNEQFF.

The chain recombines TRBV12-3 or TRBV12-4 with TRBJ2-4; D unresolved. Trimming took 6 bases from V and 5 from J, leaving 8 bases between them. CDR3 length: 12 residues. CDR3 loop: CASSQQENIQYF. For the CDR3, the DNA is TGTGCCAGCAGCCAACAAGAAAACATTCAGTACTTC.

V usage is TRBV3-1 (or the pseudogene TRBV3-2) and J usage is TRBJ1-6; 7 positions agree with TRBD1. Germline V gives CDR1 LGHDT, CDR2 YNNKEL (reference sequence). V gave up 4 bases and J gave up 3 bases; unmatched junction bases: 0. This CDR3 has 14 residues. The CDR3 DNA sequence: TGTGCCAGCAGCCGGGACAGCTATAATTCACCCCTCCACTTT. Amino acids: CASSRDSYNSPLHF.

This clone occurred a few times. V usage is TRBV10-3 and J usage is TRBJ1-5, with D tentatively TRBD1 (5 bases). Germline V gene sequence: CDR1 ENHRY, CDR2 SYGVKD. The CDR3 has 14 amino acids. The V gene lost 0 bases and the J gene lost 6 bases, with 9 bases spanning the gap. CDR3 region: CAISESLGGQPQHF. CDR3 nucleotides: TGTGCCATCAGTGAGTCCCTGGGGGGTCAGCCCCAGCATTTT.

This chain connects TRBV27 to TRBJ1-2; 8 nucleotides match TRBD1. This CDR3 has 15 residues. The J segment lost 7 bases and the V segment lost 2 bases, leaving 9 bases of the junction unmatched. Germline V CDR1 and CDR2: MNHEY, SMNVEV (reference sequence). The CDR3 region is CASSLARTGLIGYTF. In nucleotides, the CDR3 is TGTGCCAGCAGTTTAGCTCGGACAGGGTTGATTGGCTACACCTTC.

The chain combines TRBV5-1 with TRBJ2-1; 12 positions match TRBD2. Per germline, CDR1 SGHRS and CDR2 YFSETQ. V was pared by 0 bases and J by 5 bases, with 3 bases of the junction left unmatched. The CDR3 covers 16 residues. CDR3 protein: CASSLGGLAGHNEQFF. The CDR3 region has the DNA TGCGCCAGCAGCTTGGGCGGACTAGCGGGACACAATGAGCAGTTCTTC.

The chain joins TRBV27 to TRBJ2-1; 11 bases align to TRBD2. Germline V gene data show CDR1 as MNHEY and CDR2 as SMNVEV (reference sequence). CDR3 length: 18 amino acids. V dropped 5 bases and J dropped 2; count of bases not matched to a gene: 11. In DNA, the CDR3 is TGTGCCAGCAGTAATCCCCCGGGACTAGCGGCCGCCTACAATGAGCAGTTCTTC. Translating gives CASSNPPGLAAAYNEQFF.

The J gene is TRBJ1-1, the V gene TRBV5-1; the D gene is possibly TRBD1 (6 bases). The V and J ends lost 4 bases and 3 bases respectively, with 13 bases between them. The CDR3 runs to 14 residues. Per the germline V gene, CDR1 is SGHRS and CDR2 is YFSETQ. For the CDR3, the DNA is TGCGCCAGCAGCAACACCCAGGGGCACACTGAAGCTTTCTTT. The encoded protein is CASSNTQGHTEAFF.

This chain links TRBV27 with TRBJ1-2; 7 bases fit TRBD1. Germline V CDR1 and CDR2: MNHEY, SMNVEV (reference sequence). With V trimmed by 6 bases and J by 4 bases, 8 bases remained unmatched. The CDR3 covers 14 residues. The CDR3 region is CASSTGQSRYGYTF. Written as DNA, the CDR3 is TGTGCCAGCAGCACGGGACAGTCTCGCTATGGCTACACCTTC.

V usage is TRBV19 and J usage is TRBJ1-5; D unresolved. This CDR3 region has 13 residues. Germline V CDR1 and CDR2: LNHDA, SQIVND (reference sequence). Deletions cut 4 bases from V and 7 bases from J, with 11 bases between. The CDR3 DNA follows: TGTGCCAGTAGTAATTTGGGAGGCCAGCCCCAGCATTTT. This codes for CASSNLGGQPQHF.

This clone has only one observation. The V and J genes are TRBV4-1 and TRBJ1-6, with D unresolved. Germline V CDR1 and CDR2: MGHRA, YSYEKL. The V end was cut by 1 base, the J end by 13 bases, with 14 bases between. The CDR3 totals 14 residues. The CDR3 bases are TGCGCCAGCAGCCAAGGGGCACAGTTAATCCCCCTCCACTTT. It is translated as CASSQGAQLIPLHF.

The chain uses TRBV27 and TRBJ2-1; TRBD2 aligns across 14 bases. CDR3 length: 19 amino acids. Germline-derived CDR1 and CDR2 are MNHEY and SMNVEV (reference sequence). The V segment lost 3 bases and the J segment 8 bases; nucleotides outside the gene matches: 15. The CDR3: CASSFRDRSGTSGSHEQFF. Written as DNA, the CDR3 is TGTGCCAGCAGTTTCCGCGACAGATCGGGGACTAGCGGGAGTCATGAGCAGTTCTTC.

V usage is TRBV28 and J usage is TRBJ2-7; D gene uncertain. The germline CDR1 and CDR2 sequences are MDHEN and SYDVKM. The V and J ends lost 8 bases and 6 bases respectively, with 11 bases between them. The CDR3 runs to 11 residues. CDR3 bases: TGTGCCAGCGCATTATCGGGCGAGCAGTACTTC. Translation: CASALSGEQYF.

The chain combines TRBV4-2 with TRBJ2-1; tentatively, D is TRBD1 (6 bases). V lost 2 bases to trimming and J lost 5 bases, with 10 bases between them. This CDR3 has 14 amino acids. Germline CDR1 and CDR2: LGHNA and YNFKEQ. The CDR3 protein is CASSQIGQNNEQFF. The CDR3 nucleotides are TGTGCCAGCAGCCAAATAGGACAGAACAATGAGCAGTTCTTC.

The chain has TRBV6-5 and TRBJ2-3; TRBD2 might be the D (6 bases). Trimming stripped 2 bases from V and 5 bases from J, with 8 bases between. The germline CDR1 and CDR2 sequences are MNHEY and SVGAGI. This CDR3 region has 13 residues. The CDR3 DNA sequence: TGTGCCAGCAGTTACGCGACTAGAGATACGCAGTATTTT. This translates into CASSYATRDTQYF.

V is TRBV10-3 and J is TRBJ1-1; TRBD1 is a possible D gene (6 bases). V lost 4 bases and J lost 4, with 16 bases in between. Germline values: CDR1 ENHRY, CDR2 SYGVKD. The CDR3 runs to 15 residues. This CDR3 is CAISGDQGLVTEAFF. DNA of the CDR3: TGTGCCATCAGTGGGGATCAGGGGCTTGTCACTGAAGCTTTCTTT.

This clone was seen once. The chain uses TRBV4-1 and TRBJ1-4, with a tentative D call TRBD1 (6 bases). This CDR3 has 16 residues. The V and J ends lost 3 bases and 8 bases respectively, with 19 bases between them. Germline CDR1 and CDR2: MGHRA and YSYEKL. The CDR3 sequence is CASSHQEGGAGEKLFF. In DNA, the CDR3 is TGCGCCAGCAGCCACCAAGAGGGGGGGGCAGGAGAAAAACTGTTTTTT.

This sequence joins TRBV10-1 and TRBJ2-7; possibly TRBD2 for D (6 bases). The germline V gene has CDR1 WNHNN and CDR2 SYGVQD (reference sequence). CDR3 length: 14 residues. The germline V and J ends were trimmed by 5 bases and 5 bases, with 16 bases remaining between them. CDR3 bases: TGCGCCAGCAGTCCAGCCGGGAGTAGCAACGAGCAGTACTTC. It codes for CASSPAGSSNEQYF.

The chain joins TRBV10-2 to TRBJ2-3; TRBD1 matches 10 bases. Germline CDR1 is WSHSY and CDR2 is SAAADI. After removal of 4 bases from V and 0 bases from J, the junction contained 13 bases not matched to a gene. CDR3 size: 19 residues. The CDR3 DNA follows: TGCGCCAGCAGTGGGCGCGGGACAGGGGTAGAGACTAGCACAGATACGCAGTATTTT. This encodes CASSGRGTGVETSTDTQYF.

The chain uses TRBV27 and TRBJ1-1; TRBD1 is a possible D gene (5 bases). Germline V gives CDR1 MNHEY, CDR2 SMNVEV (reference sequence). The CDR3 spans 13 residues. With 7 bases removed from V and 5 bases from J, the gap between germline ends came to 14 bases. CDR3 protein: CASTTGGLTEAFF. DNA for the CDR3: TGTGCCAGCACCACCGGGGGGTTGACTGAAGCTTTCTTT.

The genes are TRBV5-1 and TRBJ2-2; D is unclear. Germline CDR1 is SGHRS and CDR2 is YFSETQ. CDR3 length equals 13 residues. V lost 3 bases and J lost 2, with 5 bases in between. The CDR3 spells CASSSRNTGELFF. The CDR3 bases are TGCGCCAGCAGCTCGAGAAACACCGGGGAGCTGTTTTTT. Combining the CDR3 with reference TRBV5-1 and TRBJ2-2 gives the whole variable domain KAGVTQTPRYLIKTRGQQVTLSCSPISGHRSVSWYQQTPGQGLQFLFEYFSETQRNKGNFPGRFSGRQFSNSRSEMNVSTLELGDSALYLCASSSRNTGELFFGEGSRLTVL.

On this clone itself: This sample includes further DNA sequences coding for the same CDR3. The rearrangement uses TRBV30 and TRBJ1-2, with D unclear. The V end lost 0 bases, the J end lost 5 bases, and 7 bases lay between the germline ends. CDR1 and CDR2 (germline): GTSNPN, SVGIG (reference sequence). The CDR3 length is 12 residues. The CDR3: CAWSVGGYGYTF. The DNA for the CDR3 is TGTGCCTGGAGTGTAGGCGGTTATGGCTACACCTTC.

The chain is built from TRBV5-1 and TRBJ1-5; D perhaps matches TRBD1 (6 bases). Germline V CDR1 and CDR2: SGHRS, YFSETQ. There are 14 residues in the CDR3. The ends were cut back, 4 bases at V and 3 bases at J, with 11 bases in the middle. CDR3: CASSPGTLNQPQHF. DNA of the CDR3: TGCGCCAGCAGCCCAGGGACACTCAATCAGCCCCAGCATTTT.

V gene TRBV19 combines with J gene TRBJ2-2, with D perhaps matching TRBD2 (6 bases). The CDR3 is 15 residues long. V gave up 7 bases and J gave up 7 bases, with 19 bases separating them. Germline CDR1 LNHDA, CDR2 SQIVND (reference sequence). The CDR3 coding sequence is TGTGCCAGTACTTTTACGCCGGGGGAGAACGGGGAGCTGTTTTTT. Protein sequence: CASTFTPGENGELFF.

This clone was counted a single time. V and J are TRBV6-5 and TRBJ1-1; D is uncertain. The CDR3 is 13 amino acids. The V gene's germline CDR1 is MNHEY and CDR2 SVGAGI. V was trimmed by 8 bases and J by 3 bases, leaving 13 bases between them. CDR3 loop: CASSRLRDTEAFF. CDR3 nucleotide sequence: TGTGCCAGCTCGAGATTGAGAGACACTGAAGCTTTCTTT.